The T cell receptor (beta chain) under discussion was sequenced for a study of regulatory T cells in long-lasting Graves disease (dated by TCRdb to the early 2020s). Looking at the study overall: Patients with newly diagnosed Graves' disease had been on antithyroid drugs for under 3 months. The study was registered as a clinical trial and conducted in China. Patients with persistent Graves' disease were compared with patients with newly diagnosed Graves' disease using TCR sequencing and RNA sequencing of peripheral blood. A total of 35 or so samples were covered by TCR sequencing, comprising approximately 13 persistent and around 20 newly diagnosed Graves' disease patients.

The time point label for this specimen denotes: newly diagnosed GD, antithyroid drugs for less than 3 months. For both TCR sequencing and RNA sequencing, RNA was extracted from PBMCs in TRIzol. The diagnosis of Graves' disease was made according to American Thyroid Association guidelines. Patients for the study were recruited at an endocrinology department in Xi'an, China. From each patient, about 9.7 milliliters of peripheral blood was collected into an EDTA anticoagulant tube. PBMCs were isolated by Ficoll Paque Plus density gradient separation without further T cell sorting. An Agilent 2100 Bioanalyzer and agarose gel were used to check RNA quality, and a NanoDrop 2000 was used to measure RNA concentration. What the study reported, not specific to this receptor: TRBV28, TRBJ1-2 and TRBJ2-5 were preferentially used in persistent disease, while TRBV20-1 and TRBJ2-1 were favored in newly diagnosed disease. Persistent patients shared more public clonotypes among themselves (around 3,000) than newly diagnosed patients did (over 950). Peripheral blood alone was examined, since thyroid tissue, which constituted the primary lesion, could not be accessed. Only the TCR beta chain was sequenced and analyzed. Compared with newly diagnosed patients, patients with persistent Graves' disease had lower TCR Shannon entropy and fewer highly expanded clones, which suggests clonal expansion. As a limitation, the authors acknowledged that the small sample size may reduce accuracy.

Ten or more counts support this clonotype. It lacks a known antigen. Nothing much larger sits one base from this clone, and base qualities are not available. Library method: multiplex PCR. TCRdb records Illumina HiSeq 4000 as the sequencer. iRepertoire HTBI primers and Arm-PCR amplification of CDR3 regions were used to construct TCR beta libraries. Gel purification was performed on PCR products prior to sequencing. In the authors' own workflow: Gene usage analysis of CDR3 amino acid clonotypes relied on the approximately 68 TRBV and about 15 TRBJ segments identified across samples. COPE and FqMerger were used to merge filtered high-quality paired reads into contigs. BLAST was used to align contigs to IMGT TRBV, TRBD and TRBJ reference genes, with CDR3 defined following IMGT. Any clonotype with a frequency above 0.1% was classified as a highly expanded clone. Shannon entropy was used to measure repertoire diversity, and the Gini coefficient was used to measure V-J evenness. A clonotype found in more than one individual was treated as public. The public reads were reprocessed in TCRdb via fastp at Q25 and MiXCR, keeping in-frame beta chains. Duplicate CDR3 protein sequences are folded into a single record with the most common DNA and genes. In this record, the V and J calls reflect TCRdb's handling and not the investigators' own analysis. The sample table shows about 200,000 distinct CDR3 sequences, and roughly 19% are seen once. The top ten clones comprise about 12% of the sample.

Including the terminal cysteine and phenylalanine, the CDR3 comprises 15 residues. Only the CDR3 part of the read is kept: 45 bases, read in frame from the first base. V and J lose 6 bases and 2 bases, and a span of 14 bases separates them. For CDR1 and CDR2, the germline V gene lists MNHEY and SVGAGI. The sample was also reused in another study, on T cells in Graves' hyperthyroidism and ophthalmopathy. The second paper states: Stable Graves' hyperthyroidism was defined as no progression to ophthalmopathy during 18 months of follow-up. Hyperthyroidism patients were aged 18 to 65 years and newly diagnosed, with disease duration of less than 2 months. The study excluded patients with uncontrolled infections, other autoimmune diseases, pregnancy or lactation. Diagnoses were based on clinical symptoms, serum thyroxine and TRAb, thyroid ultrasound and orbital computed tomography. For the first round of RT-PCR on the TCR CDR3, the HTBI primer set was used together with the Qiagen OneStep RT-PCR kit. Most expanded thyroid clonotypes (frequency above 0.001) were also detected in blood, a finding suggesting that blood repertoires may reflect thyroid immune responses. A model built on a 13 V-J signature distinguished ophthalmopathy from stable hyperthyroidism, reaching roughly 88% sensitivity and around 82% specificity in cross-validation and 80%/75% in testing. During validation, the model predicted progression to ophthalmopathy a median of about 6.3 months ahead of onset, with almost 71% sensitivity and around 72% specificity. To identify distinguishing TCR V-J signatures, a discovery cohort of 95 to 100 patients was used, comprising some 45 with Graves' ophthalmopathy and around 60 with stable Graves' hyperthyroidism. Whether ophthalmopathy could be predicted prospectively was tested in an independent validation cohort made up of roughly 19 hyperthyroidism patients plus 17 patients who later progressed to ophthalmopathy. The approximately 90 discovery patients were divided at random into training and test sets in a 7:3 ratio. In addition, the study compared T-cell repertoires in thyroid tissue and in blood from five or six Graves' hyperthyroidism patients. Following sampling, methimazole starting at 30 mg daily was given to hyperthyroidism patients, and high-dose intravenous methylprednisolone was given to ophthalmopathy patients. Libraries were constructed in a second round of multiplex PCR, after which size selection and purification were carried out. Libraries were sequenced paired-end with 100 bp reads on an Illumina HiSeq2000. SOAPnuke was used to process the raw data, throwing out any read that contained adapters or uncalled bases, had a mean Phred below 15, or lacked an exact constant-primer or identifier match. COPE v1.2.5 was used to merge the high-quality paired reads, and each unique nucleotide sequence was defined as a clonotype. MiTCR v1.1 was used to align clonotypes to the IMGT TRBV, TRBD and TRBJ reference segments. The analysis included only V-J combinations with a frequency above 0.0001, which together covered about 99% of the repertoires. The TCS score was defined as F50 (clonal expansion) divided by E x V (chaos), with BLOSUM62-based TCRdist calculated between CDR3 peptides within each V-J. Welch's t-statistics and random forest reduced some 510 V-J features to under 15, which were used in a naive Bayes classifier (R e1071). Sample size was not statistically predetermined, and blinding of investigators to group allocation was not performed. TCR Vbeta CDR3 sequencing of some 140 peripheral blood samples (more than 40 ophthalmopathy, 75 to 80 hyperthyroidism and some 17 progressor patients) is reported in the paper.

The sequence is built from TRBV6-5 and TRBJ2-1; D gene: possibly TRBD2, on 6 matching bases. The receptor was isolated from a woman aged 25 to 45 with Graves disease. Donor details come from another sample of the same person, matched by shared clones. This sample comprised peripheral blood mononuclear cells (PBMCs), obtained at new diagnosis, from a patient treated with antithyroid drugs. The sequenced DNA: TGTGCCAGCAGCTTACTAGGGAGGCCCTACAATGAGCAGTTCTTC. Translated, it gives CASSLLGRPYNEQFF.